This T cell receptor (beta chain) was recorded in a study of T-cell memory formation after mild COVID-19. TCRdb reprocessed the 5' RACE reads via MiXCR and lists one record per CDR3 protein. The data show just over 200,000 distinct CDR3 sequences, over 9.5% seen once. The CDR3 covers 16 residues. Germline V gene sequence: CDR1 MNHEY, CDR2 SVGEGT. The V segment lost 6 bases and the J segment 9 bases; nucleotides outside the gene matches: 13. The specimen sequenced was PBMCs or a T cell subset sorted from them (not recorded which). The TCR comes from a man younger than 35 who had mild COVID-19 (a few samples of this study predate the infection). Cell type and time point are not known. The rearrangement links TRBV6-2 or TRBV6-3 to TRBJ1-5; 11 bases are shared with TRBD1. The CDR3 DNA is TGTGCCAGCAGCTGGGGGGACAGGGGGGCCCCTGGGCCCCAGCATTTT. Encoded protein: CASSWGDRGAPGPQHF.